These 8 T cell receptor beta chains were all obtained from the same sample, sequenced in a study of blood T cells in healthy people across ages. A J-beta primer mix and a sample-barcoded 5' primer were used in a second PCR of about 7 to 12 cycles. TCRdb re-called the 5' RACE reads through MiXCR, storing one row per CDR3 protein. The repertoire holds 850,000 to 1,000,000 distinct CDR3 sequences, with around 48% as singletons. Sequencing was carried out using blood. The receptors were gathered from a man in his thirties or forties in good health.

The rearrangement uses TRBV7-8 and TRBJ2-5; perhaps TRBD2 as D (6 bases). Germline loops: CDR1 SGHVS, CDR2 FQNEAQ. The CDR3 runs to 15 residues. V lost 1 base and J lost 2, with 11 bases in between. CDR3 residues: CASSLEASVQETQYF. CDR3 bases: TGTGCCAGCAGCTTAGAGGCTAGCGTACAAGAGACCCAGTACTTC.

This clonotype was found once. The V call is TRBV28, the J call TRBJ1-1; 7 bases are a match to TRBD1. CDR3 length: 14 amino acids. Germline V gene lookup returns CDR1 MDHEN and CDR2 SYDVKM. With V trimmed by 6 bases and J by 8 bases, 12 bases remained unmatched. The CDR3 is CASSRRGQVVEAFF. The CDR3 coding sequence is TGTGCCAGCAGCCGGAGAGGACAGGTGGTGGAAGCTTTCTTT.

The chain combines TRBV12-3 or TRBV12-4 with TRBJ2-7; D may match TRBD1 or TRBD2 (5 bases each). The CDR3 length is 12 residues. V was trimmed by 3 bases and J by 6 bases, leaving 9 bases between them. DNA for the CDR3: TGTGCCAGCAGTTTTAGTGGGACCGAGCAGTACTTC. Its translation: CASSFSGTEQYF.

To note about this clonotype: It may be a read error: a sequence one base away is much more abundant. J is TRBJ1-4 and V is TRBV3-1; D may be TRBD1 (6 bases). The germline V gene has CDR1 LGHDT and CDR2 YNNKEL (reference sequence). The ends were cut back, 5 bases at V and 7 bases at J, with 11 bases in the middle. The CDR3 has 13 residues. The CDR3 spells CASSWGAGEKLFF. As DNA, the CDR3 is TGTGCCAGCAGCTGGGGGGCCGGTGAAAAACTGTTTTTT.

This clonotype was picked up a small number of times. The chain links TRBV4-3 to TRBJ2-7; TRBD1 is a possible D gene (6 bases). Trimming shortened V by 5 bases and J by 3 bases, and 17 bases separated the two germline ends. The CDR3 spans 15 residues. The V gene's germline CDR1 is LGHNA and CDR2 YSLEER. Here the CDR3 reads CASSARTVAHYEQYF. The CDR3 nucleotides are TGCGCCAGCAGCGCCAGGACAGTAGCCCACTACGAGCAGTACTTC.

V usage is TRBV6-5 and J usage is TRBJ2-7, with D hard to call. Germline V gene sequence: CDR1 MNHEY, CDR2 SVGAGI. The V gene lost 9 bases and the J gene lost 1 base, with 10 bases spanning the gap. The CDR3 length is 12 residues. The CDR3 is CASQDRSYEQYF. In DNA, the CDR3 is TGTGCCAGTCAGGATCGTTCCTACGAGCAGTACTTC.

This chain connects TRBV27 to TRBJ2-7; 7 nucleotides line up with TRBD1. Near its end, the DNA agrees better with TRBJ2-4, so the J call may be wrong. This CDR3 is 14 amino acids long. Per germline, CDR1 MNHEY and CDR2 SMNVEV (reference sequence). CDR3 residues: CASSQWDSKNIQYF. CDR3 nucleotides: TGTGCCAGCAGTCAATGGGACAGTAAAAACATTCAGTACTTC.

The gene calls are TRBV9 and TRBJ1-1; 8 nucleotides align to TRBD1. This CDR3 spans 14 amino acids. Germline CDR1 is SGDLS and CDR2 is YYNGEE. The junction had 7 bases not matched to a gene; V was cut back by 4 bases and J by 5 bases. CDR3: CASSPTTGETEAFF. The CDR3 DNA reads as TGTGCCAGCAGCCCAACGACAGGGGAGACTGAAGCTTTCTTT.